The clone carrying this TCR beta chain appeared a few times. The target antigen is unknown. The data are from a study of identical twins. General study findings and limits: Out-of-frame alpha sequences common to twins exhibited an excess of low generation probability.

MiXCR, run by TCRdb on the 5' RACE reads, gives a single entry per CDR3 protein. The sample consists of approximately 890,000 distinct CDR3 sequences, 10% to 15% of them appearing once. This same sample was also taken into another study, of yellow fever vaccine responses in identical twins.

Source material: PBMCs. This sequence originates from a woman aged 18-29 years in good health.

The CDR3 nucleotides are TGTGCCAGCAGTAACCTAGCGGGAGGGTTAGATACGCAGTATTTT. Translated, it gives CASSNLAGGLDTQYF. The J gene is TRBJ2-3, the V gene TRBV7-2, with 12 bases matching TRBD2. There are 15 residues in the CDR3. Trimming removed 6 bases from V and 5 bases from J; junction bases left unmatched: 6. The germline gives CDR1 SGHTA, CDR2 FQGNSA.